This T cell receptor beta chain was observed in a study of T cell clonotyping in hematopoietic cell transplantation. Notes on the study in general: Higher Inverse Simpson Index values in graft donor and pretransplant recipient predicted broader posttransplant TCR diversity. Pathologically expanded recipient clonotypes increased progressively from day 30 to day 180 as diversity fell.

About this clone itself: The antigen is unknown.

Generated by immunoSEQ multiplex PCR, the TCRdb table keeps only in-frame clones and is missing some. The sample includes 9,000 to 15,000 clones, under 50% of them seen just once. V was clipped by 5 bases and J by 2 bases; unmatched bases: 5. This CDR3 has 16 amino acids. Germline CDR1 reads MNHEY; CDR2 reads SMNVEV (reference sequence). Sequencing was carried out using peripheral blood mononuclear cells. This sequence joins TRBV27 and TRBJ2-3, with 12 bases matching TRBD2. This TCR came from a man aged 45-65 years in good health. Some clones in this sample may be carry-over from other donors' samples. In nucleotides, the CDR3 is TGTGCCAGCAGTCCACGACTAGCGGGGGCCACAGATACGCAGTATTTT. It specifies CASSPRLAGATDTQYF.